This TCR beta chain was recovered during a study of T cell responses to AZD1222 COVID-19 vaccine. Clones were sequenced by immunoSEQ multiplex PCR, and TCRdb holds only the in-frame ones, with some missing. The table records around 80,000 clones, approximately 85% of them present only once. The CDR3 extends over 16 amino acids. V shed 4 bases and J 7 bases; nucleotides not matched to a gene: 6. Per the germline V gene, CDR1 is LGHDT and CDR2 is YNNKEL (reference sequence). The genes are TRBV3-1 (or the pseudogene TRBV3-2) and TRBJ2-1, with 14 positions matching TRBD2. The sequencing here drew on peripheral blood, taken 28 days after the second AZD1222 dose. This TCR was sampled from an adult who received the AZD1222 COVID-19 vaccine. The CDR3 region has the DNA TGTGCCAGCAGCCGACGGGGACTAGCGGGGGAGAATGAGCAGTTCTTC. Translated: CASSRRGLAGENEQFF.